These T cell receptor beta chains were read from a single sample in a study of shared clonotypes between healthy human individuals. Generated by immunoSEQ multiplex PCR, the TCRdb table keeps only in-frame clones and is missing some. The table has hundreds of thousands of clones, about 91% seen once. Specimen: naive CD8+ T cells sorted from blood. The receptors were sampled from a man aged 30-40 years in good health. The CDR3 runs from the conserved cysteine through the conserved F or W. A D gene is named only where the DNA matches it firmly. Expanded clones are given a class, and other clones once, few, many or no size at all.

J	V	size	D	DNA	CDR3
TRBJ1-2	TRBV14	NA	TRBD1	TGTGCCAGCAGCCGTAACCTAGGGACAGGGAAAAATGGCTACACCTTC	CASSRNLGTGKNGYTF
TRBJ2-1	TRBV28	NA	TRBD2	TGTGCCAGCAGTCCCACATTAGCGGGAGGTACCTCCCCTGGCTCCTACAATGAGCAGTTCTTC	CASSPTLAGGTSPGSYNEQFF
TRBJ1-1	TRBV14	NA	NA	TGTGCCAGCAGCCAACCTCTATTGAACACTGAAGCTTTCTTT	CASSQPLLNTEAFF
TRBJ2-7	TRBV29-1	once	TRBD2	TGCAGCGTTGTAGGAGCGGGAGAGGACGAGCAGTACTTC	CSVVGAGEDEQYF
TRBJ2-3	TRBV28	NA	NA	TGTGCCAGCAGTTTGGATACGCAGTATTTT	CASSLDTQYF
TRBJ2-7	TRBV7-8	NA	TRBD2	TGTGCCAGCAGCTTAGGCGGGGGGAACTCCTACGAGCAGTACTTC	CASSLGGGNSYEQYF
TRBJ2-7	TRBV7-9	once	NA	TGTGCCAGCACTCCCCGAGAGATGTCAGACGAGCAGTACTTC	CASTPREMSDEQYF
TRBJ1-5	TRBV30	few	NA	TGTGCCTGGAGTGTAAGTGGTGGGCCCCAGCATTTT	CAWSVSGGPQHF
TRBJ2-3	TRBV6-6	NA	NA	TGTGCCAGTCGGCAGGGCGGTAGCACAGATACGCAGTATTTT	CASRQGGSTDTQYF
TRBJ2-2	TRBV7-9	NA	NA	TGTGCCAGCAGTAACTCCTACACCGGGGAGCTGTTTTTT	CASSNSYTGELFF
TRBJ2-1	TRBV28	NA	NA	TGTGCCAGCAGTTTAAACAATCCTTACAATGAGCAGTTCTTC	CASSLNNPYNEQFF
TRBJ1-2	TRBV7-2	NA	NA	TGTGCCAGCAGCTTAAAGGGCAACCTGGCGGTCCATGGCTACACCTTC	CASSLKGNLAVHGYTF
TRBJ2-7	TRBV5-6	NA	TRBD1	TGTGCCAGCAGCCGAGCCGGGACAGGAAATCAGTACTTC	CASSRAGTGNQYF
TRBJ2-3	TRBV29-1	NA	NA	TGCAGCGGTGGCCGGGACGGCAGCACAGATACGCAGTATTTT	CSGGRDGSTDTQYF
TRBJ1-5	TRBV28	NA	NA	TGTGCCAGCAGTTTATTCCAGCACAATCAGCCCCAGCATTTT	CASSLFQHNQPQHF
TRBJ2-3	TRBV11-2	NA	TRBD2	TGTGCCAGCAGCTTAGTACGGCTAGCGGCCGGCACAGATACGCAGTATTTT	CASSLVRLAAGTDTQYF
TRBJ2-7	TRBV2	NA	NA	TGTGCCAGCAGTGAGGTTGGCACCGGAAGCTCCTACGAGCAGTACTTC	CASSEVGTGSSYEQYF
TRBJ1-3	TRBV18	once	NA	TGTGCCAGCTCACCACAGGGGGAACGCTCTGGAAACACCATATATTTT	CASSPQGERSGNTIYF
TRBJ2-5	TRBV29-1	NA	TRBD1	TGCAGCGTTGACGCGACAGGGGAGACCCAGTACTTC	CSVDATGETQYF
TRBJ1-5	TRBV7-8	NA	TRBD1	TGTGCCAGCAGCTTAGCGTCGACAGGGGTCACTCAGCCCCAGCATTTT	CASSLASTGVTQPQHF
TRBJ1-5	TRBV7-2	NA	NA	TGTGCCAGCAGCTTATACACAGGGCCCCGCACTAATCAGCCCCAGCATTTT	CASSLYTGPRTNQPQHF
TRBJ2-1	TRBV7-9	once	NA	TGTGCCAGCAGCCCGGGGGGACACCTCCCCTACAATGAGCAGTTCTTC	CASSPGGHLPYNEQFF
TRBJ2-7	TRBV6-5	once	NA	TGTGCCAGCAGGTACCCGGGACAGAGGAGGGACGAGCAGTACTTC	CASRYPGQRRDEQYF
TRBJ2-3	TRBV5-6	NA	NA	TGTGCCAGCAGCTTGGGAGGAACCTTGTCTGATACGCAGTATTTT	CASSLGGTLSDTQYF
TRBJ2-1	TRBV7-9	NA	NA	TGTGCCAGCAGTCCCCGGGGCTATGAGCAGTTCTTC	CASSPRGYEQFF
TRBJ2-3	TRBV4-1	NA	TRBD2	TGCGCCAGCAGCCAACCGACTAGCTCAGATACGCAGTATTTT	CASSQPTSSDTQYF
TRBJ2-7	TRBV29-1	NA	TRBD2	TGCAGCGTTGCGGGGACTAGCGGGAGTTACTACGAGCAGTACTTC	CSVAGTSGSYYEQYF
TRBJ2-1	TRBV9	NA	NA	TGTGCCAGCAGCCCCAACCTAGGCAATGAGCAGTTCTTC	CASSPNLGNEQFF
TRBJ2-7	TRBV11-3	NA	TRBD1	TGTGCCAGCAGCTTAGGGACAGGATCCGAGCAGTACTTC	CASSLGTGSEQYF
TRBJ2-1	TRBV4-3	once	TRBD2	TGCGCCAGCAGCTGGGGAGCGGGAGGGGGGAATGAGCAGTTCTTC	CASSWGAGGGNEQFF
TRBJ2-1	TRBV10-3	NA	NA	TGTGCCATCGGCGGGGAGGCGGGGAGCCCAAAATTCTTC	CAIGGEAGSPKFF
TRBJ2-3	TRBV7-3	NA	NA	TGTGCCAGCAGCCACCCCGGGGATACGCAGTATTTT	CASSHPGDTQYF
TRBJ2-5	TRBV5-1	NA	TRBD1	TGCGCCAGCAGCAAGGGACAGCAAGGGACCCAGTACTTC	CASSKGQQGTQYF
TRBJ2-1	TRBV7-9	once	NA	TGTGCCAGCAGCTTAGGGACGGCCAACTCCTACAATGAGCAGTTCTTC	CASSLGTANSYNEQFF
TRBJ2-7	TRBV10-2	NA	NA	TGCGCCAGCAGTGAGTCGGGCCTCAAATTTGACTACGAGCAGTACTTC	CASSESGLKFDYEQYF
TRBJ2-3	TRBV10-1	NA	NA	TGCGCCAAGCAGTGGGCTAGCACATACACAGATACGCAGTATTTT	CAKQWASTYTDTQYF
TRBJ2-1	TRBV7-9	NA	NA	TGTGCCAGCATCGCCTACAATGAGCAGTTCTTC	CASIAYNEQFF
TRBJ2-3	TRBV7-2	NA	TRBD2	TGTGCCAGCAGCTTGAACCTAGCGGGATCTAGCACAGATACGCAGTATTTT	CASSLNLAGSSTDTQYF
TRBJ1-5	TRBV2	once	NA	TGTGCCAGCAGAAGGGGCAGCACACGAAATCAGCCCCAGCATTTT	CASRRGSTRNQPQHF
TRBJ2-7	TRBV6-6	NA	NA	TGTGCCAGCAGTTCCCGAGACAGTCCCTACGAGCAGTACTTC	CASSSRDSPYEQYF
TRBJ2-3	TRBV7-2	NA	TRBD2	TGTGCCAGCAGCTTACCCTTACTAGCGGGAGCGACAGATACGCAGTATTTT	CASSLPLLAGATDTQYF
TRBJ2-1	TRBV9	NA	NA	TGTGCCAGCAGCGCGGATAGCTCCTACAATGAGCAGTTCTTC	CASSADSSYNEQFF
TRBJ2-7	TRBV7-2	once	NA	TGTGCCAGCAGTTCACTAGTATCCGAGCAGTACTTC	CASSSLVSEQYF
TRBJ2-1	TRBV23-1	NA	TRBD1	TGCGCCAGCAGTCAAGGGGACAGGGGTAGCTCCTACAATGAGCAGTTCTTC	CASSQGDRGSSYNEQFF
TRBJ2-2	TRBV18	once	NA	TGTGCCAGCTCACCACCGGGCTACACCGGGGAGCTGTTTTTT	CASSPPGYTGELFF
TRBJ2-1	TRBV5-6	NA	TRBD1	TGTGCCAGCAGGAAGGACAGGTACAATGAGCAGTTCTTC	CASRKDRYNEQFF
TRBJ1-2	TRBV9	once	TRBD1	TGTGCCAGCAGCGTATCTCCTATTGGACAGGACATATATGGCTACACCTTC	CASSVSPIGQDIYGYTF
TRBJ2-6	TRBV5-8	NA	TRBD1	TGTGCCAGCAGCTTGCTGGGACAGGGTCACTCTGGGGCCAACGTCCTGACTTTC	CASSLLGQGHSGANVLTF
TRBJ1-5	TRBV27	NA	NA	TGTGCCAGCAGGGGGGCCAATCAGCCCCAGCATTTT	CASRGANQPQHF
TRBJ2-1	TRBV15	once	NA	TGTGCCACCAGCAGACGTTCGGGAGTTGGGGAGTTCTTC	CATSRRSGVGEFF
TRBJ2-2	TRBV6-1	NA	NA	TGTGCCAGCAGGAAAACAGGGACCCCCGGGGAGCTGTTTTTT	CASRKTGTPGELFF
TRBJ1-4	TRBV28	NA	TRBD1	TGTGCCAGCAGTCCAGGGACAGTCACTAATGAAAAACTGTTTTTT	CASSPGTVTNEKLFF
TRBJ2-1	TRBV5-6	NA	NA	TGTGCCAGCAGCTTGGAAAGTGAGCAGTTCTTC	CASSLESEQFF
TRBJ1-1	TRBV10-2	once	NA	TGCGCCAGCAGTGAGAAACGAAACAGGGTAGACACTGAAGCTTTCTTT	CASSEKRNRVDTEAFF
TRBJ2-7	TRBV4-3	NA	NA	TGCGCCAGCAGCCTATCAAGTTTTAACGAGCAGTACTTC	CASSLSSFNEQYF
TRBJ2-3	TRBV2	NA	TRBD2	TGTGCCAGCAGGGGGACTAGGGATACGCAGTATTTT	CASRGTRDTQYF
TRBJ1-4	TRBV7-2	NA	NA	TGTGCCAGCAGCTTAGGGGGACTTGGTAATGAAAAACTGTTTTTT	CASSLGGLGNEKLFF
TRBJ2-7	TRBV7-9	few	NA	TGTGCCAGCAGCTTAAGACTGAAACCGTACGAGCAGTACTTC	CASSLRLKPYEQYF
TRBJ2-3	TRBV7-9	NA	NA	TGTGCCAGCTCGGGACAGGGTATCAGCGGGGGAAGAGATACGCAGTATTTT	CASSGQGISGGRDTQYF
TRBJ2-1	TRBV28	NA	TRBD2	TGTGCCAGCAGTTTAAGTTGGACTAGTGGGTACAATGAGCAGTTCTTC	CASSLSWTSGYNEQFF